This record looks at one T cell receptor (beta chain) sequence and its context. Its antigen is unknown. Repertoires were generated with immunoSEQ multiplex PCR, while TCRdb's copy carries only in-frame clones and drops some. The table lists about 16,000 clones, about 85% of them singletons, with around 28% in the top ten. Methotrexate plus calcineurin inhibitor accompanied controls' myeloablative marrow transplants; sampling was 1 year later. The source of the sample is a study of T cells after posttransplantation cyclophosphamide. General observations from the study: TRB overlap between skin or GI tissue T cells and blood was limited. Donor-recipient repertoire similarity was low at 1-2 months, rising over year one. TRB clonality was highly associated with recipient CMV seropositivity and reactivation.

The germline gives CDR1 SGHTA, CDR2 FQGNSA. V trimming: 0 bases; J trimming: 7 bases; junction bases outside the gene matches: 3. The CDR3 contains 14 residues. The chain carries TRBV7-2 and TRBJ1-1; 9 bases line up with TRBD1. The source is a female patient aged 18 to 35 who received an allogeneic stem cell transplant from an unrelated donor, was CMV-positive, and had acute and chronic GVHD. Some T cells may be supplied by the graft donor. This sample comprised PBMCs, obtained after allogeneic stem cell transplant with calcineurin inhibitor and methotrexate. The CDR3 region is CASSLAGQGFEAFF. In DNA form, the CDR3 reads TGTGCCAGCAGCTTAGCGGGACAGGGCTTTGAAGCTTTCTTT.